This T cell receptor beta chain was obtained from a study of early T cells in non-severe SARS-CoV-2 infection. Findings and caveats of the study: Anti-spike CD8 specificities were favored by VDJdb matching, whose results missed private and CD4 specificities.

This CDR3 is built from 15 residues. The germline V gene has CDR1 KGHSH and CDR2 LQKENI. Trimming left V 0 bases short and J 0 bases short, with 5 bases between. Individual cDNA molecules received unique molecular identifiers. TCRdb reprocessed the 5' RACE reads via MiXCR and lists one record per CDR3 protein. The sample shows approximately 65,000 distinct CDR3 sequences, around 13% of them seen only once. About this clonotype itself: Its antigen is unidentified.

Sequencing input: whole blood. This receptor was taken from an adult who was a healthcare worker with PCR-confirmed SARS-CoV-2 infection or an uninfected control (not recorded which). The chain employs TRBV18 and TRBJ1-4; D is unclear. CDR3 sequence (DNA): TGTGCCAGCTCACCACCGTCGGCAACTAATGAAAAACTGTTTTTT. Its translation: CASSPPSATNEKLFF.